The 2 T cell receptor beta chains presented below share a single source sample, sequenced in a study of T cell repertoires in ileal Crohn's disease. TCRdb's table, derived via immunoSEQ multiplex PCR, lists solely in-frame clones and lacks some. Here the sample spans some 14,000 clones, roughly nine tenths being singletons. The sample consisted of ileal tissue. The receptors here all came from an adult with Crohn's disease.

Here the CDR3 DNA reads TGTGCCACCCCGCCAGCAGGCCATAACTATGGCTACACCTTC. It encodes CATPPAGHNYGYTF. The chain recombines TRBV6-1 with TRBJ1-2; D ambiguous. The V gene's germline CDR1 is MNHNS and CDR2 SASEGT. V lost 10 bases to trimming and J lost 1 base, with 16 bases between them. This CDR3 contains 14 residues.

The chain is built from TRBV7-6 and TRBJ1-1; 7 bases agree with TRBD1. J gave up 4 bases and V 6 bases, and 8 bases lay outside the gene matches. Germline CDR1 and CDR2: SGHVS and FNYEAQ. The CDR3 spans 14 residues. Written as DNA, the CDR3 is TGTGCCAGCAGTTCCCGACAGGGAGGCACTGAAGCTTTCTTT. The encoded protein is CASSSRQGGTEAFF. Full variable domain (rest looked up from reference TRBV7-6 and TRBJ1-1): GAGVSQSPRYKVTKRGQDVALRCDPISGHVSLYWYRQALGQGPEFLTYFNYEAQQDKSGLPNDRFSAERPEGSISTLTIQRTEQRDSAMYRCASSSRQGGTEAFFGQGTRLTVV.